These 32 T cell receptor beta chains were all obtained from the same sample, sequenced in a study of CD8+CD57+ T cells in acquired aplastic anemia. CD8+CD57+ cell expansion had been shown by flow cytometry in patients chosen for sequencing. Genomic DNA provided the template from which TCR beta VDJ and CDR3 profiles were obtained. MiXCR, applied by TCRdb to the reads, yields one record per CDR3 protein. The sample has 150,000 to 200,000 distinct CDR3 sequences, less than 60% seen once. Source material: sorted CD4+, CD8+, or CD8+CD57+ T cells (not recorded which) from PBMCs. These receptors all stem from a human donor with aplastic anemia.

The chain combines TRBV5-1 with TRBJ2-6; 9 nucleotides line up with TRBD1. The CDR3 totals 17 residues. Germline V CDR1 and CDR2: SGHRS, YFSETQ. V lost 0 bases to trimming and J lost 2 bases; unmatched junction nucleotides: 3. The CDR3 reads CASSLGTGEAGANVLTF. The CDR3, as DNA: TGCGCCAGCAGCTTGGGGACAGGGGAGGCTGGGGCCAACGTCCTGACTTTC.

This clonotype appeared a few times. The chain combines TRBV24-1 with TRBJ1-2; D is unresolved. The germline V gene encodes CDR1 KGHDR and CDR2 SFDVKD. The CDR3 loop spans 15 amino acids. V was pared by 12 bases and J by 2 bases, with 21 bases between. The CDR3 DNA sequence: TGTGCCGCTAGTATCTTAAGGACTCTCAACTATGGCTACACCTTC. Amino acids: CAASILRTLNYGYTF.

This clonotype showed up many times. V gene TRBV24-1 combines with J gene TRBJ2-3, with 8 bases fitting TRBD2. Germline V lookup: CDR1 KGHDR, CDR2 SFDVKD. This CDR3 region has 16 residues. V shed 4 bases and J 3 bases; nucleotides not matched to a gene: 8. The CDR3 region has the DNA TGTGCCACCAGTGAAAGACAAGCGGGAGTTACAGATACGCAGTATTTT. Translation gives CATSERQAGVTDTQYF.

This chain links TRBV12-3 or TRBV12-4 with TRBJ1-2; D unresolved. CDR3 length: 13 residues. Trimming took 5 bases from V and 2 from J, leaving 9 bases between them. In DNA, the CDR3 is TGTGCCAGCAGTCCCGGGATGAACTATGGCTACACCTTC. Its protein is CASSPGMNYGYTF.

This chain uses TRBV7-9 with TRBJ2-7; 7 bases are shared with TRBD1. CDR1 SEHNR and CDR2 FQNEAQ come from the germline V gene (reference sequence). This CDR3 has 15 residues. Germline trimming cut 1 base from V and 3 bases from J; bases unmatched to any gene: 6. In DNA form, the CDR3 reads TGTGCCAGCAGCTTAGATGGGACAGCGAACTACGAGCAGTACTTC. This codes for CASSLDGTANYEQYF.

The CDR3 here is CSASPLLDSNQPQHF. The CDR3 nucleotides read TGCAGCGCCTCACCTCTGCTGGATAGCAATCAGCCCCAGCATTTT. The chain combines TRBV29-1 with TRBJ1-5; D remains ambiguous. CDR1 is SQVTM and CDR2 is ANQGSEA in the germline V gene. Trimming took off 7 bases at V and 0 bases at J, with 16 bases between the two ends. This CDR3 is 15 amino acids long. Variable domain in full (rest from reference TRBV29-1 and TRBJ1-5): SAVISQKPSRDICQRGTSLTIQCQVDSQVTMMFWYRQQPGQSLTLIATANQGSEATYESGFVIDKFPISRPNLTFSTLTVSNMSPEDSSIYLCSASPLLDSNQPQHFGDGTRLSIL.

The chain has TRBV11-1 and TRBJ2-6; D possibly corresponds to TRBD1 (6 bases). Germline V gene data show CDR1 as SGHAT and CDR2 as FQDESV (reference sequence). The germline V and J ends were trimmed by 5 bases and 0 bases, with 11 bases remaining between them. The CDR3 extends over 16 amino acids. CDR3 sequence: CASSPGQISGANVLTF. CDR3 DNA sequence: TGTGCCAGCAGCCCAGGACAGATCTCTGGGGCCAACGTCCTGACTTTC.

This clonotype was seen repeatedly, ten times or more. The chain joins TRBV6-1 to TRBJ1-2, with D unresolved. Germline lookup yields CDR1 MNHNS and CDR2 SASEGT. The CDR3 loop spans 14 amino acids. V was trimmed by 7 bases and J by 2 bases, leaving 14 bases between them. CDR3 residues: CASNNGGNNYGYTF. The CDR3 DNA sequence: TGTGCCAGCAACAACGGCGGCAACAACTATGGCTACACCTTC.

J is TRBJ1-3 and V is TRBV19; D may be TRBD1 (6 bases). The CDR3 length is 15 residues. The V gene's germline CDR1 is LNHDA and CDR2 SQIVND (reference sequence). The V end lost 3 bases, the J end lost 2 bases, and 11 bases lay between the germline ends. CDR3 loop: CASSIYRETGNTIYF. CDR3 nucleotides: TGTGCCAGTAGTATCTACAGGGAAACTGGAAACACCATATATTTT.

The rearrangement joins TRBV19 to TRBJ2-7; D not certain. From germline, CDR1 is LNHDA and CDR2 SQIVND (reference sequence). Trimming removed 6 bases at V and 4 bases at J, with 13 bases between. CDR3 size: 13 residues. Here the CDR3 reads CASSLRFSYEQYF. The CDR3 nucleotides are TGTGCCAGTAGCTTGCGGTTCTCTTACGAGCAGTACTTC.

This rearrangement joins TRBV19 to TRBJ2-7; tentatively, D is TRBD2 (5 bases). V lost 6 bases and J lost 4, with 10 bases in between. CDR3 length equals 12 residues. Germline-derived CDR1 and CDR2 are LNHDA and SQIVND (reference sequence). The CDR3 reads CASRKVAYEQYF. The CDR3 coding sequence is TGTGCCAGTAGGAAGGTAGCGTACGAGCAGTACTTC.

On this clonotype itself: One end of the junction fails to match germline, which may point to a read error. The rearrangement links TRBV9 to TRBJ1-1, with 8 nucleotides matching TRBD1. Germline-derived CDR1 and CDR2 are SGDLS and YYNGEE. The CDR3 sequence is 14 residues long. This chain's CDR3 is CASSHWTGNAEAFF. In DNA, the CDR3 is TGTGCCAGCAGCCATTGGACAGGGAACGCTGAAGCTTTCTTT.

This clonotype was seen ten or more times. The chain uses TRBV5-8 and TRBJ1-2; no clear D. Trimming took 2 bases from V and 0 from J, leaving 5 bases between them. The CDR3 is made up of 13 amino acids. The germline CDR1 and CDR2 sequences are SGHTS and YDEGEE. CDR3 bases: TGTGCCAGCAGCTTTTCAGCTAACTATGGCTACACCTTC. It is translated as CASSFSANYGYTF.

This clonotype was seen ten or more times. The chain uses TRBV9 and TRBJ2-5; D gene uncertain. The length of the CDR3 is 14 residues. CDR1 and CDR2 from the germline V gene are SGDLS and YYNGEE. V shed 4 bases and J shed 0 bases, with 10 bases lying between them. CDR3 loop: CASSTGVYQETQYF. CDR3 sequence (DNA): TGTGCCAGCAGCACCGGTGTTTACCAAGAGACCCAGTACTTC.

V is TRBV10-3 and J is TRBJ1-5; D is undetermined. The CDR3 loop spans 13 amino acids. V lost 4 bases, J lost 3 bases, and 7 bases lay in between. Germline assignment: CDR1 ENHRY and CDR2 SYGVKD. The CDR3 is CAISVQHNQPQHF. DNA of the CDR3: TGTGCCATCAGTGTTCAGCACAATCAGCCCCAGCATTTT.

This clonotype has more than one count but fewer than ten. V gene TRBV7-2 combines with J gene TRBJ1-1, with 8 bases that match TRBD1. Germline V gene data show CDR1 as SGHTA and CDR2 as FQGNSA. This CDR3 contains 12 residues. V was pared by 3 bases and J by 8 bases, with 2 bases of the junction left unmatched. This CDR3 is CASSFRQGEAFF. The CDR3, as DNA: TGTGCCAGCAGCTTTCGACAGGGGGAAGCTTTCTTT.

The chain carries TRBV10-3 and TRBJ2-2, with 8 bases matching TRBD1. The germline gives CDR1 ENHRY, CDR2 SYGVKD. V dropped 6 bases and J dropped 5; count of bases not matched to a gene: 5. CDR3 length: 14 residues. CDR3 loop: CAIRPGQATGELFF. The CDR3, as DNA: TGTGCCATCAGGCCGGGACAGGCAACCGGGGAGCTGTTTTTT.

This clonotype occurred many times. This chain links TRBV6-1 with TRBJ2-7; 10 nucleotides agree with TRBD1. V was clipped by 6 bases and J by 7 bases; unmatched bases: 6. The CDR3 is 13 residues long. CDR1 is MNHNS, CDR2 SASEGT, per germline. The CDR3, as DNA: TGTGCCAGCAGCCGGGACAGGGGTATTGAGCAGTACTTC. Its protein is CASSRDRGIEQYF.

This clonotype is classed as medium-sized. The CDR3: CASSDTYEQYV. The CDR3, as DNA: TGCGCCAGCAGTGACACCTACGAGCAGTACGTC. J is TRBJ2-7 and V is TRBV10-1; D call uncertain. Trimming left V 3 bases short and J 2 bases short, with 2 bases between. Germline V gene lookup returns CDR1 WNHNN and CDR2 SYGVQD (reference sequence). CDR3 size: 11 residues.

The rearrangement links TRBV10-1 to TRBJ2-3; no definite D call. This CDR3 contains 13 residues. CDR1 is WNHNN and CDR2 is SYGVQD in the germline V gene (reference sequence). Trimming removed 0 bases from V and 3 bases from J, with 4 bases in between. CDR3 residues: CASSESGTDTQYF. CDR3 nucleotides: TGCGCCAGCAGTGAGTCTGGGACAGATACGCAGTATTTT.

The V call is TRBV12-3 or TRBV12-4, the J call TRBJ2-5; 10 nucleotides line up with TRBD2. V lost 7 bases, J lost 1 base, and 15 bases stayed unmatched. The CDR3 length is 18 residues. The CDR3 loop reads CASIPGGTSGTFQETQYF. The DNA of the CDR3 is TGTGCCAGCATCCCAGGGGGAACTAGCGGGACCTTCCAAGAGACCCAGTACTTC.

V and J are TRBV6-1 and TRBJ2-3; 10 bases match TRBD2. The V segment lost 6 bases and the J segment 1 base; nucleotides outside the gene matches: 7. Germline V CDR1 and CDR2: MNHNS, SASEGT. The CDR3 is made up of 16 amino acids. The CDR3 DNA sequence: TGTGCCAGCAGCCTGACCCTAGCGGGGGGCACAGATACGCAGTATTTT. It encodes CASSLTLAGGTDTQYF.

This clonotype is a singleton in its sample. The chain employs TRBV25-1 and TRBJ1-6, with D possibly TRBD1 on 6 matching bases. This CDR3 is 15 amino acids long. Between the trimmed V and J ends, which lost 3 bases and 5 bases, there was a span of 11 bases. Germline V gene data show CDR1 as MGHDK and CDR2 as SYGVNS. The DNA for the CDR3 is TGTGCCAGCAGTGACGGACAGCTTGATAATTCACCCCTCCACTTT. This gives the protein CASSDGQLDNSPLHF.

This clonotype was seen at least ten times. The chain recombines TRBV5-5 with TRBJ1-1; D is undetermined. The CDR3 is made up of 15 amino acids. Trimming removed 3 bases from V and 6 bases from J, with 18 bases in between. Germline CDR1 reads SGHKS; CDR2 reads YYEKEE (reference sequence). The CDR3 DNA follows: TGTGCCAGCAGCTCTTGGAATACAGCGAAGGCTGAAGCTTTCTTT. It specifies CASSSWNTAKAEAFF.

The J gene is TRBJ1-1, the V gene TRBV7-3, with D uncertain. V lost 1 base and J 0 bases, leaving 6 bases between the germline ends. This CDR3 has 14 residues. Per germline, CDR1 SGHTA and CDR2 FQGTGA. In DNA, the CDR3 is TGTGCCAGCAGCTTAAATGGGTTGAACACTGAAGCTTTCTTT. This gives the protein CASSLNGLNTEAFF.

The V gene is TRBV10-3, the J gene TRBJ1-1; D is ambiguous. In germline, CDR1 is ENHRY, CDR2 SYGVKD. The CDR3 covers 14 residues. V lost 5 bases, J lost 1 base, and 11 bases lay in between. In DNA, the CDR3 is TGTGCCATCAGTCACCCGGGCGAGAACACTGAAGCTTTCTTT. Residues: CAISHPGENTEAFF.

This clonotype was recorded at least ten times. The chain uses TRBV29-1 and TRBJ1-5; the D is unclear. The germline V and J ends were trimmed by 3 bases and 7 bases, with 13 bases remaining between them. In germline, CDR1 is SQVTM, CDR2 ANQGSEA. The CDR3 contains 13 residues. The CDR3 DNA is TGCAGCGTTGATTTGGGGTCAGGACAGCCCCAGCATTTT. Amino acid sequence: CSVDLGSGQPQHF.

V is TRBV7-8 and J is TRBJ1-2; D gene unclear. With 10 bases removed from V and 7 bases from J, the gap between germline ends came to 13 bases. This CDR3 is built from 11 residues. Germline CDR1 is SGHVS and CDR2 is FQNEAQ. The CDR3 nucleotides read TGTGCCACCTACGAGGATGGTGGCTACACCTTC. It specifies CATYEDGGYTF.

The chain recombines TRBV11-1 with TRBJ2-3, with 12 bases fitting TRBD2. This CDR3 has 16 residues. V was pared by 5 bases and J by 4 bases, with 7 bases of the junction left unmatched. From germline, CDR1 is SGHAT and CDR2 FQDESV (reference sequence). CDR3: CASSPSSGGAADTQYF. In DNA form, the CDR3 reads TGTGCCAGCAGCCCTTCTAGCGGGGGGGCCGCAGATACGCAGTATTTT. The full variable domain, its missing parts supplied by reference TRBV11-1 and TRBJ2-3, is EAEVAQSPRYKITEKSQAVAFWCDPISGHATLYWYRQILGQGPELLVQFQDESVVDDSQLPKDRFSAERLKGVDSTLKIQPAELGDSAMYLCASSPSSGGAADTQYFGPGTRLTVL.

J is TRBJ2-3 and V is TRBV7-9; no clear D gene. The CDR3 runs 13 residues. The ends were cut back, 4 bases at V and 3 bases at J, with 8 bases in the middle. CDR1 is SEHNR, CDR2 FQNEAQ, per germline (reference sequence). CDR3 in DNA: TGTGCCAGCAGCTCGCTAGTAACAGATACGCAGTATTTT. It encodes CASSSLVTDTQYF.

This clonotype was counted only a few times. V gene TRBV6-5 combines with J gene TRBJ2-2, with 9 positions matching TRBD1. The CDR3 runs to 16 residues. Per the germline V gene, CDR1 is MNHEY and CDR2 is SVGAGI. V shed 2 bases and J 6 bases; nucleotides not matched to a gene: 7. Here the CDR3 reads CASSYAGQGKAGELFF. The CDR3 DNA follows: TGTGCCAGCAGTTACGCCGGACAGGGGAAGGCCGGGGAGCTGTTTTTT.

The sample holds a few counts of this clonotype. The chain links TRBV12-3 or TRBV12-4 to TRBJ1-4; D remains ambiguous. The CDR3 covers 13 residues. Trimming pared 4 bases from V and 4 bases from J, leaving 7 bases between. CDR3 DNA: TGTGCCAGCAGTTCATGGGTTAATGAAAAACTGTTTTTT. Residues: CASSSWVNEKLFF.